One T cell receptor beta chain is described in this entry. Its antigen remains unknown. The data are from a study of T cell responses to AZD1222 COVID-19 vaccine. The germline V and J ends were trimmed by 2 bases and 2 bases, with 6 bases remaining between them. Looked up from germline, CDR1 is SGHNT and CDR2 is YENEEA. The CDR3 has 13 residues. Profiling relied on immunoSEQ multiplex PCR, and the TCRdb table lists in-frame clones only, not all of them. Of about 110,000 clones in the sample, approximately 89% are singletons; the top ten hold roughly 3%. General study results and limits: The repertoires were collected only after the peak T cell response. Mostly white British, mostly female donors; authors suggested clonal diversity may be underestimated. Breadth and depth of Spike-specific TCRs rose after two AZD1222 doses. Regions 160-218 and 743-854 dominated among vaccine-associated CD4 TCRs spanning spike.

This sequence joins TRBV11-3 and TRBJ1-1; no firm D call. Sequenced here: peripheral blood, sampled on day 0 of MenACWY control vaccination. The receptor was isolated from an adult in good health. CDR3 DNA: TGTGCCAGCAGCTTAAACACAAACACTGAAGCTTTCTTT. As protein: CASSLNTNTEAFF.